The clone carrying this TCR beta chain was observed at least ten times. V was pared by 7 bases and J by 0 bases, with 13 bases between. This CDR3 comprises 15 residues. Germline CDR1 and CDR2: MNHNS and SASEGT. This entry belongs to a study of T-cell reconstitution after alpha-beta-depleted transplantation in children. Unique molecular identifiers were built into the TCRbeta library. TCRdb ran MiXCR on the PCR reads and lists one entry per CDR3 protein. In the table there are roughly 300,000 distinct CDR3 sequences, more than 8% of which are singletons. The sequences come from PBMCs from the stem cell graft donor, collected from the stem cell graft. The TCR comes from a human donor who donated a stem cell graft to a child with SCID. The rearrangement uses TRBV6-1 and TRBJ2-1; D is possibly TRBD1 or TRBD2 (6 bases each). CDR3 loop: CASMGRGPSYNEQFF. The CDR3 DNA is TGTGCCAGCATGGGCCGGGGGCCCTCCTACAATGAGCAGTTCTTC.